Following are 18 T cell receptor beta chains from one sample sequenced in a study of blood T cell repertoires in COVID-19. Using immunoSEQ multiplex PCR, the repertoire was profiled, and TCRdb retains in-frame clones only, with some absent. Of 97,000 or so clones detected, approximately 92% appear once; the ten largest clones hold around 2%. Sequenced material: peripheral blood. These receptor sequences come from a woman between 45 and 60 years old with COVID-19, enrolled during active disease.

The chain carries TRBV7-3 and TRBJ2-3, with TRBD2 matching 10 bases. The J segment lost 3 bases and the V segment lost 4 bases, leaving 13 bases of the junction unmatched. CDR1 is SGHTA, CDR2 FQGTGA, per germline. The CDR3 has 18 residues. The CDR3 here is CASSSSIASGGQTDTQYF. The CDR3 bases are TGTGCCAGCAGCTCCTCAATCGCTAGCGGGGGCCAGACAGATACGCAGTATTTT.

The chain uses TRBV5-1 and TRBJ2-3; D perhaps matches TRBD1 (5 bases). The CDR3 is 17 amino acids. V was shortened by 3 bases and J by 0 bases, with 17 bases between the two germline ends. Per germline, CDR1 SGHRS and CDR2 YFSETQ. This chain's CDR3 is CASSYSVGPGSTDTQYF. DNA for the CDR3: TGCGCCAGCAGCTACTCTGTGGGGCCAGGCAGCACAGATACGCAGTATTTT.

The chain combines TRBV19 with TRBJ2-6; tentatively, D is TRBD1 (5 bases). V lost 9 bases to trimming and J lost 2 bases, with 20 bases between them. The germline V gene has CDR1 LNHDA and CDR2 SQIVND (reference sequence). The CDR3 runs to 17 residues. The CDR3 loop reads CASKIGAGLTGANVLTF. CDR3 coding DNA: TGTGCCAGCAAAATAGGCGCAGGGCTTACTGGGGCCAACGTCCTGACTTTC.

This chain connects TRBV27 to TRBJ1-1, with 7 bases identical to TRBD1. The V and J ends lost 2 bases and 4 bases, in that order; junction bases with no gene match: 16. The germline V gene encodes CDR1 MNHEY and CDR2 SMNVEV (reference sequence). The CDR3 extends over 18 amino acids. The chain's CDR3 is CASSLQGGRGLLGTEAFF. Written as DNA, the CDR3 is TGTGCCAGCAGTTTACAGGGGGGTAGGGGGTTGTTAGGCACTGAAGCTTTCTTT.

As for this clone: At the DNA level, this CDR3 is encoded by other sequences in the same sample as well. J is TRBJ1-5 and V is TRBV19, with D uncertain. Germline CDR1 reads LNHDA; CDR2 reads SQIVND (reference sequence). V gave up 1 base and J gave up 1 base, with 5 bases separating them. This CDR3 has 14 amino acids. The CDR3 spells CASSIGASNQPQHF. CDR3 in DNA: TGTGCCAGTAGTATAGGAGCGAGCAATCAGCCCCAGCATTTT.

The gene calls are TRBV5-8 and TRBJ1-1; no definite D call. This CDR3 has 11 residues. Trimming took 0 bases from V and 10 from J, leaving 7 bases between them. Germline V gives CDR1 SGHTS, CDR2 YDEGEE. DNA of the CDR3: TGTGCCAGCAGCTTGGGCCGGGGAGCTTTCTTT. It codes for CASSLGRGAFF.

This sequence joins TRBV29-1 and TRBJ2-3, with 8 bases that match TRBD2. The CDR3 runs 14 residues. Germline V gene data show CDR1 as SQVTM and CDR2 as ANQGSEA. Germline trimming cut 6 bases from V and 3 bases from J; bases unmatched to any gene: 8. CDR3 in amino acids: CSVGGVLLTDTQYF. The CDR3 DNA follows: TGCAGCGTCGGGGGGGTCCTCTTAACAGATACGCAGTATTTT.

This chain joins TRBV12-5 and TRBJ1-1, with 9 positions matching TRBD1. V was pared by 5 bases and J by 3 bases, with 4 bases of the junction left unmatched. CDR1 is LGHNT and CDR2 is FRNRAP in the germline V gene. The CDR3 consists of 14 residues. CDR3 sequence reads: CASGVDRGYTEAFF. In nucleotides, the CDR3 is TGTGCTAGTGGTGTGGACAGGGGATACACTGAAGCTTTCTTT.

The chain has TRBV10-3 and TRBJ2-1, with 8 bases fitting TRBD1. J lost 6 bases, V lost 9 bases, and 1 base had no gene match. CDR3 length equals 11 residues. The V gene's germline CDR1 is ENHRY and CDR2 SYGVKD. Here the CDR3 reads CAIGQGNEQFF. DNA of the CDR3: TGTGCCATTGGACAGGGCAATGAGCAGTTCTTC.

This clone was detected once. This chain links TRBV2 with TRBJ1-3; D is ambiguous. The CDR3 has 14 amino acids. The germline V gene encodes CDR1 SNHLY and CDR2 FYNNEI. Between the trimmed V and J ends, which lost 6 bases and 3 bases, there was a span of 12 bases. CDR3 DNA: TGTGCCAGCAGCGCCGGAGGGTTTGGAAACACCATATATTTT. Its translation is CASSAGGFGNTIYF.

This clone was seen just once. The rearrangement uses TRBV5-1 and TRBJ2-5, with 7 bases lining up with TRBD1. V gave up 3 bases and J gave up 5 bases; unmatched junction bases: 10. The CDR3 covers 15 residues. CDR1 is SGHRS, CDR2 YFSETQ, per germline. CDR3: CASSWGMTGLETQYF. In DNA, the CDR3 is TGCGCCAGCAGCTGGGGAATGACAGGGTTGGAGACCCAGTACTTC.

This clone appeared once. The rearrangement links TRBV24-1 to TRBJ2-6; 8 nucleotides agree with TRBD1. The CDR3 consists of 16 residues. CDR1 is KGHDR and CDR2 is SFDVKD in the germline V gene. After removal of 5 bases from V and 1 base from J, the junction contained 3 bases not matched to a gene. CDR3: CATSGTGPSGANVLTF. CDR3 bases: TGTGCCACCAGTGGGACAGGGCCTTCTGGGGCCAACGTCCTGACTTTC.

This chain joins TRBV27 and TRBJ1-6; possible D gene TRBD1, 5 bases. There are 13 residues in the CDR3. With 7 bases removed from V and 8 bases from J, the gap between germline ends came to 12 bases. CDR1 is MNHEY and CDR2 is SMNVEV in the germline V gene (reference sequence). CDR3 nucleotide sequence: TGTGCCAGCAATCAGGGTCCTGATTCACCCCTCCACTTT. This codes for CASNQGPDSPLHF.

The rearrangement joins TRBV6-1 to TRBJ1-5, with D perhaps TRBD1 (6 bases). CDR1 and CDR2 from the germline V gene are MNHNS and SASEGT. The CDR3 covers 13 residues. Trimming stripped 1 base from V and 6 bases from J, with 7 bases between. The CDR3 sequence: CASSEDRAQPQHF. Written as DNA, the CDR3 is TGTGCCAGCAGTGAAGACAGGGCTCAGCCCCAGCATTTT.

This chain links TRBV27 with TRBJ1-1; 9 nucleotides match TRBD1. Trimming removed 2 bases from V and 2 bases from J; junction bases left unmatched: 3. Germline V CDR1 and CDR2: MNHEY, SMNVEV (reference sequence). The CDR3 extends over 15 amino acids. CDR3 sequence (DNA): TGTGCCAGCAGTTTAGGACAGGGGTATAACACTGAAGCTTTCTTT. Translated: CASSLGQGYNTEAFF.

The chain combines TRBV12-5 with TRBJ1-1; 7 positions agree with TRBD1. Trimming took 7 bases from V and 3 from J; bases not matched to a gene: 8. The germline gives CDR1 LGHNT, CDR2 FRNRAP. The CDR3 runs 14 residues. The DNA for the CDR3 is TGTGCTAGTGCAGGGGGGCACGCAGACACTGAAGCTTTCTTT. Translation gives CASAGGHADTEAFF.

This sequence joins TRBV6-1 and TRBJ1-1, with no clear D. The ends were cut back, 2 bases at V and 7 bases at J, with 14 bases in the middle. CDR1 is MNHNS, CDR2 SASEGT, per germline. The CDR3 covers 14 residues. The chain's CDR3 is CASSESGPLHEAFF. The CDR3 nucleotides are TGTGCCAGCAGTGAATCTGGGCCTCTGCATGAAGCTTTCTTT.

The rearrangement joins TRBV11-2 to TRBJ1-1, with D unresolved. V was cut by 1 base and J by 1 base, with 10 bases left in between. This CDR3 is built from 15 residues. Looked up from germline, CDR1 is SGHAT and CDR2 is FQNNGV. The CDR3 region is CASSLGAIKNTEAFF. The CDR3 DNA sequence: TGTGCCAGCAGCTTAGGGGCGATAAAGAACACTGAAGCTTTCTTT.